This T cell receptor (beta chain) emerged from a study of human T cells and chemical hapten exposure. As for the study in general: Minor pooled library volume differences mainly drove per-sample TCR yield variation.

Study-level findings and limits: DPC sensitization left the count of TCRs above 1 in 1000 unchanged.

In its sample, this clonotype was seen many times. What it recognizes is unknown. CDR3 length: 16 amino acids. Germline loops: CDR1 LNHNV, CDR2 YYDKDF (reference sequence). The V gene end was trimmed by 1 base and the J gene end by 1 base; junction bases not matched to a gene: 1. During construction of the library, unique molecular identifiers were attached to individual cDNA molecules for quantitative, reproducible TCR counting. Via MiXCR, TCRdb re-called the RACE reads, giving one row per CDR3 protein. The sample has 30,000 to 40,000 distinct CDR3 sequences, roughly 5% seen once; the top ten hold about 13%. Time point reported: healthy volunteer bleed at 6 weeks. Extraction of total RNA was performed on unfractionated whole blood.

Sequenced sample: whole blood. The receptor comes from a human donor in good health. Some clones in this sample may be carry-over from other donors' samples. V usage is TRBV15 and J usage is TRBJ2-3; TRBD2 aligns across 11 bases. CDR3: CATSRASGGRTDTQYF. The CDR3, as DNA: TGTGCCACCAGCAGAGCTAGCGGGGGGCGCACAGATACGCAGTATTTT.